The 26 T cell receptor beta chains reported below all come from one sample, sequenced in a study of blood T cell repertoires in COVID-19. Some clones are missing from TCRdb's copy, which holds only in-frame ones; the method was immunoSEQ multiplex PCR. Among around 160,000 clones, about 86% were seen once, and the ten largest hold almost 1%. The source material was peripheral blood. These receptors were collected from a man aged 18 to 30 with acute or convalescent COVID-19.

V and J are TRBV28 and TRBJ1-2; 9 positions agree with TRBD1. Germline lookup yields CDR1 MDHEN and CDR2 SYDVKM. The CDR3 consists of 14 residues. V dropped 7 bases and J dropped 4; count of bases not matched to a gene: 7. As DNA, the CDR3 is TGTGCCAGCACTGGGACAGGGACCATCTATGGCTACACCTTC. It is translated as CASTGTGTIYGYTF.

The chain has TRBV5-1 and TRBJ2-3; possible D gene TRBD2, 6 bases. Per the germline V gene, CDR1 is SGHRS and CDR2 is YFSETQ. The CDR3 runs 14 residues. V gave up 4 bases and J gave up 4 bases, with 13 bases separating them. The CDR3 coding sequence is TGCGCCAGCAGCGTACGAGCGGGTTCAGATACGCAGTATTTT. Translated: CASSVRAGSDTQYF.

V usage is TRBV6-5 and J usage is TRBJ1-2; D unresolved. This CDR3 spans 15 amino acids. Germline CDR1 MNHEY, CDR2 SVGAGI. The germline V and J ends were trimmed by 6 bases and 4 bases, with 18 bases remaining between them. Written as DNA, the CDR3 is TGTGCCAGCAGCTTAACAGTATCGGGGAGCTATGGCTACACCTTC. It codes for CASSLTVSGSYGYTF.

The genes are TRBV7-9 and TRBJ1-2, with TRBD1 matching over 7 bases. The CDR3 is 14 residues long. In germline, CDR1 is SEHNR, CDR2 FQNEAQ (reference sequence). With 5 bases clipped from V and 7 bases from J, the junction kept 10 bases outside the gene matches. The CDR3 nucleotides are TGTGCCAGCAGCGCGCGACAGGGACAAGTTGGCTACACCTTC. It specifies CASSARQGQVGYTF.

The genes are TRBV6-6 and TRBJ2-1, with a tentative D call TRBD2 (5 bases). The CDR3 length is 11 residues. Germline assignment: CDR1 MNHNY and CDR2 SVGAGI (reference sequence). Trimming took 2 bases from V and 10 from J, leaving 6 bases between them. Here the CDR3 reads CASSYRGEQFF. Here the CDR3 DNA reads TGTGCCAGCAGTTACCGAGGGGAGCAGTTCTTC.

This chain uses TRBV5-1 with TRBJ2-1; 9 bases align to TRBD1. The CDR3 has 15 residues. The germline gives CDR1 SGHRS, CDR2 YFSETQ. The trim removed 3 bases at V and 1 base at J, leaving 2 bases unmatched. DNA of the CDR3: TGCGCCAGCAGCTGGGGGACAGGGTCCTACAATGAGCAGTTCTTC. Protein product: CASSWGTGSYNEQFF.

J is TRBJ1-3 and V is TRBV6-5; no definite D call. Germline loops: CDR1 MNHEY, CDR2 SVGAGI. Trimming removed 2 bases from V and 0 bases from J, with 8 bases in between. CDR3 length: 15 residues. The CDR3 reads CASSYMGSSGNTIYF. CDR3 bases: TGTGCCAGCAGTTACATGGGGAGCTCTGGAAACACCATATATTTT.

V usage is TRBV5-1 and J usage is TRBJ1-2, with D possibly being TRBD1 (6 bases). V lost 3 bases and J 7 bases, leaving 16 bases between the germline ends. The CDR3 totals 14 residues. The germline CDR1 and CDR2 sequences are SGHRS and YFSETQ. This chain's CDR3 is CASSSGGREGGYTF. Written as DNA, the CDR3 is TGCGCCAGCAGCTCCGGGGGCCGGGAGGGTGGCTACACCTTC.

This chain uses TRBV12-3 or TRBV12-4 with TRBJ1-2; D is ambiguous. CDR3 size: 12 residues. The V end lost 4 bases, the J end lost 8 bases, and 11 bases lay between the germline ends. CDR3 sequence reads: CASSSRLSGYTF. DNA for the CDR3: TGTGCCAGCAGTTCCAGGCTCTCGGGCTACACCTTC.

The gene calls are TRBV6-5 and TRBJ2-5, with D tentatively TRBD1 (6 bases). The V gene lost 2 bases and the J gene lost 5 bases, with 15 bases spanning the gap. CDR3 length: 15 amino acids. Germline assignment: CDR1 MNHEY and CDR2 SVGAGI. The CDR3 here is CASSYGRGGGETQYF. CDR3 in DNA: TGTGCCAGCAGTTACGGCAGGGGCGGTGGGGAGACCCAGTACTTC.

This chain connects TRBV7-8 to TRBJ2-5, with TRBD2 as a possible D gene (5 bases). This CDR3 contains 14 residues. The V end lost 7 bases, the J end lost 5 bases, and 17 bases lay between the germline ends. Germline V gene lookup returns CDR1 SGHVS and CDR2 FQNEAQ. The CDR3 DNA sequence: TGTGCCAGCATCGTCTCGAGGGCAGAGGAGACCCAGTACTTC. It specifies CASIVSRAEETQYF.

The DNA of the CDR3 is TGTGCCAGCAGCCAGACAGGGAACACTGAAGCTTTCTTT. It is translated as CASSQTGNTEAFF. The chain recombines TRBV12-3 or TRBV12-4 with TRBJ1-1; TRBD1 might be the D (6 bases). This CDR3 contains 13 residues. V was cut by 6 bases and J by 1 base, with 9 bases left in between.

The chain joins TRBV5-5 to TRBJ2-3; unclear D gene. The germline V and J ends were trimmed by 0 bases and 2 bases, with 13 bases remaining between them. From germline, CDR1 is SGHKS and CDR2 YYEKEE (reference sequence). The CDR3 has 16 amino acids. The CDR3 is CASSLGAPGYTDTQYF. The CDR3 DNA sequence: TGTGCCAGCAGCTTGGGGGCCCCCGGCTACACAGATACGCAGTATTTT.

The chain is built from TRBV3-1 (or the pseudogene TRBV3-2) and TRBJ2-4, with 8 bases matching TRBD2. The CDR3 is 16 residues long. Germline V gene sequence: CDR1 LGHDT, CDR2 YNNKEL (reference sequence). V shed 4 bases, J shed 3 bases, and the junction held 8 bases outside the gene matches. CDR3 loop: CASSPLYLAGKNIQYF. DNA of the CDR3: TGTGCCAGCAGCCCCTTGTATCTAGCGGGCAAAAACATTCAGTACTTC.

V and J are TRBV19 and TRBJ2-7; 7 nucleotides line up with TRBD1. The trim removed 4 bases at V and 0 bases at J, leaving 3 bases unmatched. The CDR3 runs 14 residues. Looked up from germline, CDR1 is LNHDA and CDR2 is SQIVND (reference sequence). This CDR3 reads CASSTTGFSYEQYF. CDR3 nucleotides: TGTGCCAGTAGTACGACAGGGTTCTCCTACGAGCAGTACTTC.

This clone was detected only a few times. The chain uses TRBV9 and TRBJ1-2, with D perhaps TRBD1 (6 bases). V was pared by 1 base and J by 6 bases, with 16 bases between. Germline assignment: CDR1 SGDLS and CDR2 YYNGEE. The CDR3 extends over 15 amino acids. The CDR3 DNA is TGTGCCAGCAGCGTAAGATTAACAGGGAGGGATGGCTACACCTTC. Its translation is CASSVRLTGRDGYTF. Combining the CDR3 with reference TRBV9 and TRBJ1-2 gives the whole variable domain DSGVTQTPKHLITATGQRVTLRCSPRSGDLSVYWYQQSLDQGLQFLIQYYNGEERAKGNILERFSAQQFPDLHSELNLSSLELGDSALYFCASSVRLTGRDGYTFGSGTRLTVV.

In nucleotides, the CDR3 is TGTGCCAGCAGATCCCCGGTCCTAGAGACCCAGTACTTC. This gives the protein CASRSPVLETQYF. The chain couples TRBV6-1 to TRBJ2-5, with D uncertain. The CDR3 is 13 residues long. Between the trimmed V and J ends, which lost 6 bases and 4 bases, there was a span of 12 bases. CDR1 and CDR2 from the germline V gene are MNHNS and SASEGT.

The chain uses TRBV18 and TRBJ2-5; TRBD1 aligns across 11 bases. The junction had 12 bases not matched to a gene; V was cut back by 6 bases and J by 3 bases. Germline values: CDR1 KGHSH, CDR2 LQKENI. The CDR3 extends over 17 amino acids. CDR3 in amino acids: CASSALRRTGGEETQYF. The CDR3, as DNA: TGTGCCAGCTCCGCCCTCAGGAGGACAGGGGGCGAAGAGACCCAGTACTTC.

CDR3 sequence (DNA): TGCGCCAGCAGTGAGTCGGGTCAGGGGATAAACAATGAGCAGTTCTTC. It codes for CASSESGQGINNEQFF. The chain has TRBV10-1 and TRBJ2-1; D is possibly TRBD1 (6 bases). The CDR3 runs 16 residues. The V gene lost 0 bases and the J gene lost 5 bases, with 14 bases spanning the gap. CDR1 is WNHNN and CDR2 is SYGVQD in the germline V gene (reference sequence).

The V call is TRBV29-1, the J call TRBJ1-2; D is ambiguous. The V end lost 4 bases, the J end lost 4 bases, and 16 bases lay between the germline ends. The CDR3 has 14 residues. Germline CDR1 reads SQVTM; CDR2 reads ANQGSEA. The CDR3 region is CSVVTVAMSYGYTF. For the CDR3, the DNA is TGCAGCGTTGTAACGGTTGCTATGTCCTATGGCTACACCTTC.

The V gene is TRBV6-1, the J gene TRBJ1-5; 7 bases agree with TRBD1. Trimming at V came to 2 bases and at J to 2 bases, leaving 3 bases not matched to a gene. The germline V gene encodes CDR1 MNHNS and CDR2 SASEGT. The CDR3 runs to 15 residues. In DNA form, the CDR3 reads TGTGCCAGCAGTGAAACAACAGGGGGCAATCAGCCCCAGCATTTT. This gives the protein CASSETTGGNQPQHF.

CDR3 loop: CASSLDRTSGGYNEQFF. For the CDR3, the DNA is TGTGCCAGCAGCTTAGATCGGACTAGCGGGGGGTACAATGAGCAGTTCTTC. V usage is TRBV11-2 and J usage is TRBJ2-1; TRBD2 matches 14 bases. There are 17 residues in the CDR3. CDR1 is SGHAT and CDR2 is FQNNGV in the germline V gene. V shed 0 bases and J 4 bases; nucleotides not matched to a gene: 2. Variable domain in full (rest from reference TRBV11-2 and TRBJ2-1): EAGVAQSPRYKIIEKRQSVAFWCNPISGHATLYWYQQILGQGPKLLIQFQNNGVVDDSQLPKDRFSAERLKGVDSTLKIQPAKLEDSAVYLCASSLDRTSGGYNEQFFGPGTRLTVL.

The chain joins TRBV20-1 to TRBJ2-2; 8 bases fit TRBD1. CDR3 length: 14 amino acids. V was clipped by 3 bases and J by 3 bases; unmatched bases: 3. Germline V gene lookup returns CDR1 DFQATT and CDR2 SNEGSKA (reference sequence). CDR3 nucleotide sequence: TGCAGTGCTAGTGGGACAGGAGACACCGGGGAGCTGTTTTTT. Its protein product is CSASGTGDTGELFF.

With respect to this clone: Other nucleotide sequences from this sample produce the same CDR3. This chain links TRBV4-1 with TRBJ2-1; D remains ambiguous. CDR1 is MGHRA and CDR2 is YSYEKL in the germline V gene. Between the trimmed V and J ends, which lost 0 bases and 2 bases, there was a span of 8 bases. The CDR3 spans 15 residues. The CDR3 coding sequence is TGCGCCAGCAGCCAAGATGGCGGCACCTACAATGAGCAGTTCTTC. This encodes CASSQDGGTYNEQFF.

In DNA, the CDR3 is TGTGCCAGCAGTGAATCCAGGCTAACTTTCTTT. Translation: CASSESRLTFF. V usage is TRBV25-1 and J usage is TRBJ1-1; D ambiguous. Trimming took 1 base from V and 12 from J, leaving 9 bases between them. The V gene's germline CDR1 is MGHDK and CDR2 SYGVNS. This CDR3 is 11 amino acids long.

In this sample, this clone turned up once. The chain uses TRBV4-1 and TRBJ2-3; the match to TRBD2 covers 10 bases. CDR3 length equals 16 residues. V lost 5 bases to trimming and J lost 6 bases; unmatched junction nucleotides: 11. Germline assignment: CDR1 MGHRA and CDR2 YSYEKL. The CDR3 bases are TGCGCCAGCAGCTTCCGGACTAGCGGAAAAACCGATACGCAGTATTTT. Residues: CASSFRTSGKTDTQYF.